The 26 T cell receptor beta chains given below trace back to one sample, sequenced in a study of control samples from healthy donors and cancer patients. Profiled with immunoSEQ multiplex PCR; TCRdb holds only in-frame clones, not every one. The data contain 80,000 to 100,000 clones, over 60% of them seen just once; the ten biggest clones take up more than 9%. The sample taken for sequencing was blood. These receptors were taken from a woman aged 25-40 years in good health.

V and J are TRBV4-3 and TRBJ2-7; the D gene could be TRBD1 or TRBD2 (5 bases each). Germline CDR1 and CDR2: LGHNA and YSLEER. CDR3 length: 14 amino acids. Trimming shortened V by 4 bases and J by 0 bases, and 10 bases separated the two germline ends. The CDR3 here is CASSPGGSSYEQYF. The CDR3 DNA sequence: TGCGCCAGCAGCCCTGGGGGTTCCTCCTACGAGCAGTACTTC.

A few counts support this clone. The chain has TRBV6-2 or TRBV6-3 and TRBJ1-6; no firm D call. The V gene's germline CDR1 is MNHEY and CDR2 SVGEGT. The CDR3 is 13 residues long. The V and J ends lost 6 bases and 8 bases respectively, with 11 bases between them. The CDR3 sequence: CASSSRMDSPLHF. The DNA for the CDR3 is TGTGCCAGCAGCTCAAGGATGGATTCACCCCTCCACTTT.

The chain is built from TRBV5-1 and TRBJ1-2; the D gene is possibly TRBD1 (5 bases). Germline V CDR1 and CDR2: SGHRS, YFSETQ. V lost 0 bases and J lost 3, with 12 bases in between. CDR3 length: 15 residues. The CDR3: CASSLEGRGDYGYTF. The CDR3 region has the DNA TGCGCCAGCAGCTTGGAGGGACGGGGAGACTATGGCTACACCTTC.

This rearrangement joins TRBV5-4 to TRBJ2-1; D perhaps matches TRBD2 (7 bases). Germline CDR1 reads SGHNT; CDR2 reads YYREEE (reference sequence). Deletions cut 4 bases from V and 2 bases from J, with 16 bases between. The CDR3 is made up of 16 amino acids. The CDR3 region is CASSPPPGGPYNEQFF. The CDR3 nucleotides are TGTGCCAGCAGCCCGCCCCCCGGGGGGCCCTACAATGAGCAGTTCTTC.

This chain connects TRBV5-5 to TRBJ1-2; D perhaps matches TRBD1 (5 bases). The V gene lost 2 bases and the J gene lost 7 bases, with 15 bases spanning the gap. Germline CDR1 SGHKS, CDR2 YYEKEE (reference sequence). The CDR3 is 14 residues long. CDR3 bases: TGTGCCAGCAGCTTCCAGGGTGCTATGGGTGGCTACACCTTC. As protein: CASSFQGAMGGYTF.

The rearrangement joins TRBV7-2 to TRBJ1-4; tentative D call: TRBD1 (5 bases). Trimming cost V 5 bases and J 8 bases, with 12 bases left between them. This CDR3 is 13 amino acids long. Germline V gene sequence: CDR1 SGHTA, CDR2 FQGNSA. The CDR3: CASSPGPGEKLFF. CDR3 in DNA: TGTGCCAGCAGCCCTGGCCCAGGGGAAAAACTGTTTTTT.

The gene calls are TRBV5-6 and TRBJ2-3, with 10 nucleotides matching TRBD2. The CDR3 runs to 16 residues. With 4 bases clipped from V and 8 bases from J, the junction kept 13 bases outside the gene matches. Germline V gives CDR1 SGHDT, CDR2 YYEEEE. The CDR3 DNA reads TGTGCCAGCAGCCCGCCCCTAGCGGGGGTAAGGGGTACGCAGTATTTT. Translated, it gives CASSPPLAGVRGTQYF.

V usage is TRBV5-1 and J usage is TRBJ2-2; D gene uncertain. The CDR3 runs to 13 residues. Trimming stripped 3 bases from V and 3 bases from J, with 6 bases between. Looked up from germline, CDR1 is SGHRS and CDR2 is YFSETQ. In DNA form, the CDR3 reads TGCGCCAGCAGCTCGGCTTACACCGGGGAGCTGTTTTTT. Its translation is CASSSAYTGELFF.

The V call is TRBV10-2, the J call TRBJ1-1; D is ambiguous. The CDR3 is made up of 12 amino acids. Germline values: CDR1 WSHSY, CDR2 SAAADI. V lost 7 bases to trimming and J lost 3 bases, with 9 bases between them. Written as DNA, the CDR3 is TGCGCCAGCACCTGGGGTGACACTGAAGCTTTCTTT. Translating it yields CASTWGDTEAFF.

This clone has just a few counts. The rearrangement joins TRBV7-9 to TRBJ1-6, with unresolved D. Trimming took off 8 bases at V and 0 bases at J, with 11 bases between the two ends. From germline, CDR1 is SEHNR and CDR2 FQNEAQ (reference sequence). There are 15 residues in the CDR3. The chain's CDR3 is CASGRDNSYNSPLHF. Here the CDR3 DNA reads TGTGCCAGCGGCCGAGACAACTCCTATAATTCACCCCTCCACTTT.

The CDR3 region has the DNA TGTGCCACCAGCAGTCTAACAGGGGGCACGCCTGGCTACACCTTC. Translated, it gives CATSSLTGGTPGYTF. This sequence joins TRBV15 and TRBJ1-2; 9 bases match TRBD1. CDR3 length: 15 amino acids. Germline CDR1 is LNHNV and CDR2 is YYDKDF (reference sequence). J was trimmed by 7 bases and V by 3 bases; bases with no gene match: 9.

This clone appeared a few times. The chain employs TRBV5-4 and TRBJ1-2; 10 positions match TRBD1. The CDR3 is 15 residues long. Germline V gene data show CDR1 as SGHNT and CDR2 as YYREEE (reference sequence). V shed 6 bases and J 0 bases; nucleotides not matched to a gene: 5. The CDR3 region has the DNA TGTGCCAGCATTCCGGGACAGGGGTCTAACTATGGCTACACCTTC. It codes for CASIPGQGSNYGYTF. Looking up the rest from reference TRBV5-4 and TRBJ1-2 gives the full variable domain: ETGVTQSPTHLIKTRGQQVTLRCSSQSGHNTVSWYQQALGQGPQFIFQYYREEENGRGNFPPRFSGLQFPNYSSELNVNALELDDSALYLCASIPGQGSNYGYTFGSGTRLTVV.

The chain is built from TRBV3-1 (or the pseudogene TRBV3-2) and TRBJ1-4; weak D call: TRBD1 (6 bases). Between the trimmed V and J ends, which lost 4 bases and 2 bases, there was a span of 11 bases. The CDR3 has 15 amino acids. CDR1 and CDR2 from the germline V gene are LGHDT and YNNKEL (reference sequence). As DNA, the CDR3 is TGTGCCAGCAGCCCGCAGGGGAAGACTAATGAAAAACTGTTTTTT. This gives the protein CASSPQGKTNEKLFF.

The genes are TRBV5-8 and TRBJ1-2; TRBD1 matches 8 bases. Germline CDR1 reads SGHTS; CDR2 reads YDEGEE. The CDR3 is 17 residues long. V gave up 1 base and J gave up 4 bases; unmatched junction bases: 12. The CDR3 region has the DNA TGTGCCAGCAGCTTGAACGGACAGGGAATAGGGTCCTATGGCTACACCTTC. It is translated as CASSLNGQGIGSYGYTF.

This chain uses TRBV7-8 with TRBJ1-2; D gene unclear. Germline-derived CDR1 and CDR2 are SGHVS and FQNEAQ. The CDR3 is 14 residues long. V was shortened by 5 bases and J by 2 bases, with 12 bases between the two germline ends. Written as DNA, the CDR3 is TGTGCCAGCAGCCCTTCTAGAACCAACTATGGCTACACCTTC. Its protein is CASSPSRTNYGYTF.

This clone was counted once. This chain links TRBV9 with TRBJ1-2; no firm D call. V lost 0 bases and J 2 bases, leaving 11 bases between the germline ends. This CDR3 is built from 15 residues. From germline, CDR1 is SGDLS and CDR2 YYNGEE. In DNA form, the CDR3 reads TGTGCCAGCAGCGTAGAGCCGGGCTACAACTATGGCTACACCTTC. Amino acids: CASSVEPGYNYGYTF.

CDR3 region: CASSPQGGMDGYTF. DNA of the CDR3: TGTGCCAGCAGCCCGCAGGGGGGGATGGATGGCTACACCTTC. The V call is TRBV7-3, the J call TRBJ1-2; 7 bases are shared with TRBD1. CDR1 SGHTA and CDR2 FQGTGA come from the germline V gene. Trimming cost V 5 bases and J 6 bases; bases outside gene matches: 9. The CDR3 consists of 14 residues.

The gene calls are TRBV19 and TRBJ1-1; TRBD1 matches at 10 bases. The CDR3 runs 15 residues. V lost 7 bases and J lost 1; bases outside the gene matches: 6. The germline V gene has CDR1 LNHDA and CDR2 SQIVND (reference sequence). This chain's CDR3 is CASILDRGPNTEAFF. The DNA for the CDR3 is TGTGCCAGTATCCTTGACAGGGGGCCGAACACTGAAGCTTTCTTT.

The genes are TRBV30 and TRBJ1-4; D ambiguous. Trimming left V 2 bases short and J 8 bases short, with 9 bases between. Germline V gene sequence: CDR1 GTSNPN, CDR2 SVGIG (reference sequence). The CDR3 length is 12 residues. The CDR3 DNA reads as TGTGCCTGGAGTAGGACTTACGAAAAACTGTTTTTT. As protein: CAWSRTYEKLFF.

J is TRBJ1-6 and V is TRBV4-2; 7 bases fit TRBD1. Germline V lookup: CDR1 LGHNA, CDR2 YNFKEQ. J was trimmed by 7 bases and V by 0 bases; bases with no gene match: 6. The CDR3 runs 16 residues. Written as DNA, the CDR3 is TGTGCCAGCAGCCAAGATACGACAGGGCAAAATTCACCCCTCCACTTT. Translation: CASSQDTTGQNSPLHF.

This clone has a handful of counts. The rearrangement uses TRBV18 and TRBJ1-4; possibly TRBD1 for D (5 bases). This CDR3 is 12 amino acids long. Trimming shortened V by 2 bases and J by 10 bases, and 8 bases separated the two germline ends. In germline, CDR1 is KGHSH, CDR2 LQKENI. The CDR3 loop reads CASSPGGGKLFF. CDR3 coding DNA: TGTGCCAGCTCACCAGGGGGAGGAAAACTGTTTTTT.

The chain couples TRBV4-3 to TRBJ2-3; D may be TRBD2 (5 bases). Germline V gives CDR1 LGHNA, CDR2 YSLEER. The ends were cut back, 1 base at V and 2 bases at J, with 10 bases in the middle. The CDR3 is 15 residues long. The CDR3 DNA reads as TGCGCCAGCAGCCAAGGGGGAGAGATCACAGATACGCAGTATTTT. Translation: CASSQGGEITDTQYF.

The chain employs TRBV9 and TRBJ2-1, with 9 bases aligning to TRBD1. CDR1 is SGDLS and CDR2 is YYNGEE in the germline V gene. The CDR3 totals 14 residues. V lost 3 bases and J lost 7; bases outside the gene matches: 5. CDR3 protein: CASSGGQGQNEQFF. The CDR3, as DNA: TGTGCCAGCAGCGGCGGACAGGGGCAGAATGAGCAGTTCTTC.

The V and J genes are TRBV30 and TRBJ1-6; the D is unclear. Germline assignment: CDR1 GTSNPN and CDR2 SVGIG (reference sequence). The CDR3 contains 12 residues. Trimming removed 4 bases from V and 6 bases from J, with 7 bases in between. DNA of the CDR3: TGTGCCTGGACACGACCTAATTCACCCCTCCACTTT. Protein sequence: CAWTRPNSPLHF.

In its sample, this clone was seen once. V and J are TRBV4-3 and TRBJ2-3; a possible D gene is TRBD2 (6 bases). With 1 base removed from V and 1 base from J, the gap between germline ends came to 9 bases. Germline CDR1 LGHNA, CDR2 YSLEER. The CDR3 runs to 15 residues. In DNA, the CDR3 is TGCGCCAGCAGCCAAGCACGGAGGGGCACAGATACGCAGTATTTT. Residues: CASSQARRGTDTQYF.

This chain links TRBV6-5 with TRBJ1-1; no clear D gene. There are 13 residues in the CDR3. The germline CDR1 and CDR2 sequences are MNHEY and SVGAGI. Trimming pared 7 bases from V and 0 bases from J, leaving 9 bases between. CDR3 residues: CASTTKVNTEAFF. Here the CDR3 DNA reads TGTGCCAGCACTACTAAGGTGAACACTGAAGCTTTCTTT.